The subject of this entry is one T cell receptor beta chain. Here immunoSEQ multiplex PCR was the method, and the copy in TCRdb shows in-frame clones only, minus some. The sample shows fewer than 20,000 clones, approximately 65% of them seen only once. The sample is drawn from a study of neoadjuvant anti-PD-1 for oral cavity cancer. Study-level information: Patients without progression received a fourth nivolumab dose around day 43, then surgical resection on days 50-56.

CDR1 and CDR2 from the germline V gene are ENHRY and SYGVKD. The V and J ends lost 0 bases and 0 bases, in that order; junction bases with no gene match: 14. The CDR3 totals 21 residues. The TCR sequence derives from a person between 35 and 79 years old with oral cavity squamous cell carcinoma. The chain couples TRBV10-3 to TRBJ2-3, with TRBD2 identical over 11 bases. Sequenced here: PBMCs, sampled before nivolumab (anti-PD-1) treatment. The DNA for the CDR3 is TGTGCCATCAGTGAGTCGAAACTAGCGGGAGACTTTAGTTTTAGCACAGATACGCAGTATTTT. Translation: CAISESKLAGDFSFSTDTQYF.